These 32 T cell receptor beta chains share one sample of origin, sequenced in a study of cytomegalovirus exposure and HLA in healthy donors. TCRdb keeps only in-frame clones here, not all; method: immunoSEQ multiplex PCR. The table lists 150,000 or so clones, 85% to 90% of them singletons, with 5.5% to 7% in the top ten. Sequenced material: PBMCs. These receptors were collected from a woman in her 30s in good health and CMV-seropositive.

The chain carries TRBV27 and TRBJ2-1; possibly TRBD2 for D (6 bases). Germline loops: CDR1 MNHEY, CDR2 SMNVEV (reference sequence). The length of the CDR3 is 15 residues. Trimming pared 5 bases from V and 4 bases from J, leaving 15 bases between. The CDR3: CASSPEGGWYNEQFF. The CDR3 region has the DNA TGTGCCAGCAGTCCGGAGGGCGGGTGGTACAATGAGCAGTTCTTC.

V gene TRBV28 combines with J gene TRBJ2-3; 12 nucleotides agree with TRBD2. After removal of 2 bases from V and 8 bases from J, the junction contained 8 bases not matched to a gene. The CDR3 contains 16 residues. Germline-derived CDR1 and CDR2 are MDHEN and SYDVKM. The CDR3 DNA reads as TGTGCCAGCAGTTTAGGTCTAGCGGGGGGGCCTAGTACGCAGTATTTT. This gives the protein CASSLGLAGGPSTQYF.

The chain has TRBV15 and TRBJ2-1, with D possibly being TRBD2 (5 bases). The CDR3 is 13 amino acids. Germline V gene data show CDR1 as LNHNV and CDR2 as YYDKDF (reference sequence). Between the trimmed V and J ends, which lost 0 bases and 9 bases, there was a span of 9 bases. CDR3 in amino acids: CATSRDLAGEQFF. The CDR3 DNA reads TGTGCCACCAGCAGAGATCTAGCTGGTGAGCAGTTCTTC.

The V gene is TRBV7-7, the J gene TRBJ1-2; D remains unclear. Germline V CDR1 and CDR2: SSHAT, FNYEAQ (reference sequence). There are 10 residues in the CDR3. The CDR3 is CASRVGGYTF. The CDR3 coding sequence is TGTGCTAGCCGGGTGGGTGGCTACACCTTC.

The chain joins TRBV4-1 to TRBJ1-3; a possible D gene is TRBD1 (6 bases). This CDR3 is 14 amino acids long. Per the germline V gene, CDR1 is MGHRA and CDR2 is YSYEKL. V lost 1 base, J lost 8 bases, and 12 bases lay in between. The CDR3 sequence: CASSQASGVDTIYF. CDR3 nucleotides: TGCGCCAGCAGCCAAGCTTCAGGGGTGGACACCATATATTTT.

The chain employs TRBV11-2 and TRBJ2-7; 12 bases fit TRBD2. Per the germline V gene, CDR1 is SGHAT and CDR2 is FQNNGV. V dropped 4 bases and J dropped 2; count of bases not matched to a gene: 3. The CDR3 runs 15 residues. CDR3 DNA sequence: TGTGCCAGCAGCTGGCTAGCGGGAGGGACCTACGAGCAGTACTTC. It is translated as CASSWLAGGTYEQYF. The whole variable domain, remainder taken from reference TRBV11-2 and TRBJ2-7, is EAGVAQSPRYKIIEKRQSVAFWCNPISGHATLYWYQQILGQGPKLLIQFQNNGVVDDSQLPKDRFSAERLKGVDSTLKIQPAKLEDSAVYLCASSWLAGGTYEQYFGPGTRLTVT.

The sample holds one count of this clone. The rearrangement uses TRBV28 and TRBJ1-1, with 8 bases matching TRBD1. With V trimmed by 7 bases and J by 7 bases, 2 bases remained unmatched. The CDR3 runs to 11 residues. Per germline, CDR1 MDHEN and CDR2 SYDVKM. The CDR3 loop reads CASTGQGEAFF. In DNA form, the CDR3 reads TGTGCCAGCACCGGACAGGGTGAAGCTTTCTTT.

The chain is built from TRBV13 and TRBJ2-5; 8 nucleotides align to TRBD1. This CDR3 contains 15 residues. The V gene's germline CDR1 is PRHDT and CDR2 FYEKMQ (reference sequence). Germline trimming cut 4 bases from V and 6 bases from J; bases unmatched to any gene: 10. The CDR3 sequence is CASSSQDREEQTQYF. CDR3 DNA: TGTGCCAGCAGCTCCCAGGACAGGGAAGAACAGACCCAGTACTTC.

The rearrangement links TRBV28 to TRBJ2-7, with TRBD1 matching over 7 bases. Looked up from germline, CDR1 is MDHEN and CDR2 is SYDVKM. Trimming removed 6 bases from V and 1 base from J; junction bases left unmatched: 18. CDR3 length equals 18 residues. CDR3 nucleotides: TGTGCCAGCAGCCAACTAGGCCTTAGGGACAGTTTATCCTACGAGCAGTACTTC. Its protein product is CASSQLGLRDSLSYEQYF.

The chain is built from TRBV2 and TRBJ2-6; the match to TRBD1 covers 9 bases. The CDR3 runs 16 residues. The V and J ends lost 4 bases and 4 bases, in that order; junction bases with no gene match: 5. Germline CDR1 is SNHLY and CDR2 is FYNNEI. CDR3 in amino acids: CASSVQGASGANVLTF. The CDR3 nucleotides read TGTGCCAGCAGTGTACAGGGGGCGTCCGGGGCCAACGTCCTGACTTTC.

The rearrangement links TRBV2 to TRBJ2-3; no clear D gene. Looked up from germline, CDR1 is SNHLY and CDR2 is FYNNEI. Deletions cut 2 bases from V and 0 bases from J, with 6 bases between. CDR3 length: 14 residues. CDR3 bases: TGTGCCAGCAGTGAATACCAGAGCACAGATACGCAGTATTTT. Its protein product is CASSEYQSTDTQYF.

The genes are TRBV9 and TRBJ2-7; the D is unclear. The germline CDR1 and CDR2 sequences are SGDLS and YYNGEE. V was pared by 0 bases and J by 0 bases, with 10 bases between. CDR3 length: 15 amino acids. The chain's CDR3 is CASSVGNTYSYEQYF. CDR3 sequence (DNA): TGTGCCAGCAGCGTAGGAAATACATACTCCTACGAGCAGTACTTC.

This chain links TRBV4-1 with TRBJ2-1; 11 bases are shared with TRBD2. The germline CDR1 and CDR2 sequences are MGHRA and YSYEKL. The CDR3 length is 18 residues. Trimming removed 4 bases from V and 3 bases from J; junction bases left unmatched: 11. The CDR3 DNA reads as TGCGCCAGCAGCCCGATACCTCCCGGGACTAGCGGCTACAATGAGCAGTTCTTC. Its protein is CASSPIPPGTSGYNEQFF.

The chain joins TRBV9 to TRBJ2-1; TRBD2 matches 9 bases. The germline gives CDR1 SGDLS, CDR2 YYNGEE. With V trimmed by 3 bases and J by 6 bases, 7 bases remained unmatched. The CDR3 has 15 amino acids. CDR3 in DNA: TGTGCCAGCAGCGGACCGGGACTAGCCACCAATGAGCAGTTCTTC. This encodes CASSGPGLATNEQFF.

Written as DNA, the CDR3 is TGTGCCAGCAGCCCGGACAGGGGGCTGTCCGGGGAGCTGTTTTTT. Protein product: CASSPDRGLSGELFF. V usage is TRBV5-4 and J usage is TRBJ2-2, with 11 nucleotides matching TRBD1. CDR3 length: 15 residues. J lost 6 bases, V lost 4 bases, and 5 bases had no gene match. From germline, CDR1 is SGHNT and CDR2 YYREEE (reference sequence).

V is TRBV5-5 and J is TRBJ2-2; D is possibly TRBD1 (6 bases). The CDR3 is 16 residues long. The V gene lost 3 bases and the J gene lost 2 bases, with 14 bases spanning the gap. CDR1 and CDR2 from the germline V gene are SGHKS and YYEKEE (reference sequence). CDR3 sequence: CASSSGPGHNTGELFF. The CDR3 nucleotides read TGTGCCAGCAGCTCCGGGCCGGGACACAACACCGGGGAGCTGTTTTTT.

This sequence joins TRBV28 and TRBJ2-3, with D possibly matching TRBD1 (5 bases). This CDR3 has 12 residues. V lost 8 bases, J lost 3 bases, and 9 bases lay in between. CDR1 is MDHEN, CDR2 SYDVKM, per germline. DNA for the CDR3: TGTGCCAGCCGCAGGGTTACAGATACGCAGTATTTT. Encoded protein: CASRRVTDTQYF.

In this sample, this clone turned up once. The chain employs TRBV2 and TRBJ1-1; D may be TRBD1 (5 bases). In germline, CDR1 is SNHLY, CDR2 FYNNEI. V was trimmed by 7 bases and J by 8 bases, leaving 14 bases between them. The length of the CDR3 is 12 residues. CDR3 coding DNA: TGTGCCAGCAACGGAATAACAGGAGAAGCTTTCTTT. Residues: CASNGITGEAFF.

The V call is TRBV28, the J call TRBJ2-7, with 8 bases that match TRBD2. The junction had 9 bases not matched to a gene; V was cut back by 5 bases and J by 3 bases. The CDR3 sequence is 15 residues long. Per germline, CDR1 MDHEN and CDR2 SYDVKM. CDR3 coding DNA: TGTGCCAGCAGTCCTTTAGCGGGATGGGACTACGAGCAGTACTTC. It specifies CASSPLAGWDYEQYF.

This clone occurred once. This chain links TRBV7-2 with TRBJ2-2; maybe TRBD1 (6 bases). V shed 5 bases and J shed 0 bases, with 13 bases lying between them. Per the germline V gene, CDR1 is SGHTA and CDR2 is FQGNSA. The CDR3 is 16 residues long. The CDR3 here is CASSGTYRANTGELFF. The DNA for the CDR3 is TGTGCCAGCAGCGGGACCTACAGGGCGAACACCGGGGAGCTGTTTTTT.

CDR3 DNA sequence: TGTGCCAGCAGTGAAGTAGCGGGGAACTACGAGCAGTACTTC. As protein: CASSEVAGNYEQYF. J is TRBJ2-7 and V is TRBV6-1; TRBD2 matches 8 bases. V lost 1 base and J lost 3; bases outside the gene matches: 2. Germline CDR1 reads MNHNS; CDR2 reads SASEGT. CDR3 size: 14 residues.

This chain joins TRBV7-3 and TRBJ2-1, with 7 bases aligning to TRBD2. V trimming: 2 bases; J trimming: 8 bases; junction bases outside the gene matches: 6. Germline V gene lookup returns CDR1 SGHTA and CDR2 FQGTGA. The CDR3 runs to 14 residues. The CDR3 sequence is CASSLGGTSDEQFF. For the CDR3, the DNA is TGTGCCAGCAGCTTAGGGGGAACTAGCGATGAGCAGTTCTTC.

The V call is TRBV6-5, the J call TRBJ1-6; the D gene is possibly TRBD1 (5 bases). The CDR3 consists of 15 residues. Germline CDR1 MNHEY, CDR2 SVGAGI. V shed 2 bases and J shed 4 bases, with 9 bases lying between them. The CDR3 coding sequence is TGTGCCAGCAGTTACGGGACTCTATATAATTCACCCCTCCACTTT. The encoded protein is CASSYGTLYNSPLHF.

The chain carries TRBV6-1 and TRBJ2-7; a possible D gene is TRBD1 (8 bases). CDR1 MNHNS and CDR2 SASEGT come from the germline V gene. Deletions cut 6 bases from V and 5 bases from J, with 17 bases between. The CDR3 has 14 amino acids. This CDR3 is CASRWTGRVDEQYF. The CDR3 DNA reads TGTGCCAGCAGATGGACAGGGAGGGTTGACGAGCAGTACTTC.

This clone came up once. This chain links TRBV5-6 with TRBJ2-7; D might be TRBD2 (6 bases). Trimming stripped 0 bases from V and 3 bases from J, with 7 bases between. CDR3 length: 13 amino acids. CDR1 is SGHDT and CDR2 is YYEEEE in the germline V gene. CDR3 DNA sequence: TGTGCCAGCAGCTTGGTGGGGGGCTACGAGCAGTACTTC. Protein product: CASSLVGGYEQYF. Full variable domain (rest looked up from reference TRBV5-6 and TRBJ2-7): DAGVTQSPTHLIKTRGQQVTLRCSPKSGHDTVSWYQQALGQGPQFIFQYYEEEERQRGNFPDRFSGHQFPNYSSELNVNALLLGDSALYLCASSLVGGYEQYFGPGTRLTVT.

The genes are TRBV5-6 and TRBJ2-3; D perhaps matches TRBD1 (5 bases). Germline CDR1 SGHDT, CDR2 YYEEEE. Trimming took 5 bases from V and 2 from J, leaving 24 bases between them. This CDR3 region has 18 residues. CDR3 DNA: TGTGCCAGCAGATCCCTCGGTTTACGCGGCAGGGCCACAGATACGCAGTATTTT. Translated: CASRSLGLRGRATDTQYF. The full variable domain, in which reference TRBV5-6 and TRBJ2-3 provide the parts outside the CDR3, is DAGVTQSPTHLIKTRGQQVTLRCSPKSGHDTVSWYQQALGQGPQFIFQYYEEEERQRGNFPDRFSGHQFPNYSSELNVNALLLGDSALYLCASRSLGLRGRATDTQYFGPGTRLTVL.

The chain uses TRBV27 and TRBJ2-3; D is ambiguous. CDR1 MNHEY and CDR2 SMNVEV come from the germline V gene (reference sequence). V gave up 6 bases and J gave up 7 bases, with 14 bases separating them. This CDR3 has 13 residues. The CDR3 nucleotides read TGTGCCAGCAGCTCTCCCCTACAGCATACGCAGTATTTT. Translated, it gives CASSSPLQHTQYF.

This chain joins TRBV15 and TRBJ2-2; 11 bases align to TRBD1. Germline V gene sequence: CDR1 LNHNV, CDR2 YYDKDF (reference sequence). There are 15 residues in the CDR3. V lost 3 bases to trimming and J lost 5 bases; unmatched junction nucleotides: 2. The CDR3 is CATSRDRGRTGELFF. CDR3 DNA: TGTGCCACCAGCAGGGACAGGGGGCGGACCGGGGAGCTGTTTTTT.

The rearrangement joins TRBV2 to TRBJ2-7; 13 nucleotides line up with TRBD2. This CDR3 region has 15 residues. Germline V lookup: CDR1 SNHLY, CDR2 FYNNEI. With V trimmed by 8 bases and J by 7 bases, 11 bases remained unmatched. The DNA of the CDR3 is TGTGCCAGCGGGCACCCCGGACTAGCGGGAGTTGAGCAGTACTTC. It encodes CASGHPGLAGVEQYF.

The chain has TRBV15 and TRBJ1-1, with D perhaps matching TRBD1 (6 bases). The CDR3 consists of 15 residues. V lost 5 bases and J lost 4, with 17 bases in between. Per germline, CDR1 LNHNV and CDR2 YYDKDF (reference sequence). DNA of the CDR3: TGTGCCACCAGCGAAGGCAGGGGCCGGGGCACTGAAGCTTTCTTT. Its protein product is CATSEGRGRGTEAFF.

This chain links TRBV19 with TRBJ2-7, with D maybe TRBD2 (6 bases). The germline V gene encodes CDR1 LNHDA and CDR2 SQIVND (reference sequence). The V gene lost 9 bases and the J gene lost 7 bases, with 16 bases spanning the gap. The CDR3 extends over 12 amino acids. The CDR3 spells CASGGAAGEQYF. The CDR3 DNA follows: TGTGCCAGCGGGGGAGCGGCGGGTGAGCAGTACTTC.

A single count supports this clone. The CDR3 sequence: CASSLVPQETQYF. CDR3 in DNA: TGTGCCAGCAGCTTAGTTCCTCAAGAGACCCAGTACTTC. The chain couples TRBV7-9 to TRBJ2-5; no definite D call. Deletions cut 1 base from V and 2 bases from J, with 5 bases between. Germline CDR1 and CDR2: SEHNR and FQNEAQ (reference sequence). The CDR3 is 13 residues long.